The T cell receptor beta chain described here comes from a study of vaccination and CD4 T cells after COVID-19. Overall study context: Investigators drew the post-COVID samples a median around 93 days after diagnosis, with a range of 35 to 161.

For this clonotype: What it binds is not known.

The CDR3 is 15 amino acids. Germline CDR1 and CDR2: SGHRS and YFSETQ. V lost 0 bases and J lost 9, with 16 bases in between. Cultured CD4+ T-cell DNA underwent Oncomine TCR Beta short-read sequencing. In TCRdb, the PCR reads were re-called with MiXCR into one record per CDR3 protein. The table shows approximately 21,000 distinct CDR3 sequences, with under 30% occurring only once. The treatment here: approximately nine-day PBMC culture with coronavirus spike peptide pools or control peptides (ViraFEST assay). Each well held 2 million or so PBMCs in IL-2 (10 IU/ml) medium with approximately 9.2 ug/ml peptide pools.

The sequence was collected from a human donor with COVID-19. The source material was cultured CD4+ T cells from blood. The chain joins TRBV5-1 to TRBJ1-5; no firm D call. CDR3 region: CASSLAPGSGRPQHF. In nucleotides, the CDR3 is TGCGCCAGCAGCTTGGCCCCCGGCAGCGGTAGGCCCCAGCATTTT.